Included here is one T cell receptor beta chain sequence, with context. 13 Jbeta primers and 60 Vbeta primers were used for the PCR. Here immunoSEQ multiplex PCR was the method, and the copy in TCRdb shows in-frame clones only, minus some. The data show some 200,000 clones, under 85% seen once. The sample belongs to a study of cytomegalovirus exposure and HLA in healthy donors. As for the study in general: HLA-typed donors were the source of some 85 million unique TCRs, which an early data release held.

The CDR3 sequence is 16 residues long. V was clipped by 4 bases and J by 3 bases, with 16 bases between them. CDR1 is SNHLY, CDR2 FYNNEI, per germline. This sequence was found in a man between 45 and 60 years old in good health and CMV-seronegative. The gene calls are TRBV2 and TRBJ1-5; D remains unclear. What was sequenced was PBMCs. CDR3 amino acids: CASSGLPWDINQPQHF. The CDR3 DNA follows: TGTGCCAGCAGTGGACTACCATGGGATATCAATCAGCCCCAGCATTTT.